One T cell receptor (beta chain) is described in this entry. Its target antigen remains unknown. No quality values exist for individual bases; no much larger clone is one base distant. This entry comes from a study of T-cell reconstitution after alpha-beta-depleted transplantation in children (dated by TCRdb to between 2015 and 2016). Background for the entire study: Using TCR repertoire profiling, the study followed T-cell immune reconstitution in a quantitative way in children after TCRalphabeta/CD19-depleted allogeneic hematopoietic cell transplantation.

Trimming removed 2 bases from V and 2 bases from J, leaving 13 bases between the germline ends. The CDR3 goes from the cysteine to the phenylalanine over 16 residues. Only CDR3 DNA is held: 48 bases, read in frame from base 1. CDR1 and CDR2, looked up from the germline V gene (reference sequence), are MNHEY and SMNVEV. Libraries were made using PCR. The listed sequencing device is Illumina HiSeq 2500. TCR library preparation used molecular barcoding, with unique molecular identifiers applied to normalize quantification of the TCRbeta repertoire. TCRdb handled the public reads itself, with Q25 trimming in fastp and clone calling in MiXCR, and kept productive beta chains. Entries that share a CDR3 protein sequence are merged under the most common genes and DNA. This sample holds around 480,000 distinct CDR3 sequences; approximately 32% were observed only once. Of the sample, 2% to 2.5% falls within the top ten clones.

Rearrangement joined TRBV27 to TRBJ1-5; the D region possibly corresponds to TRBD1 (6 bases align). The TCR was taken from a human donor who donated a stem cell graft to a child with aplastic anemia. The specimen comprised PBMCs from the stem cell graft donor, sampled from the stem cell graft. The sequenced DNA is TGTGCCAGCAGTTTAAGTGTGTCAGGGGGCAATCAGCCCCAGCATTTT. This translates into CASSLSVSGGNQPQHF.